This T cell receptor beta chain was recovered during a study of siplizumab effects on memory and regulatory T cells. The V end was cut by 6 bases, the J end by 10 bases, with 13 bases between. The CDR3 spans 13 residues. Germline-derived CDR1 and CDR2 are WNHNN and SYGVQD (reference sequence). TCRdb's table, derived via immunoSEQ multiplex PCR, lists solely in-frame clones and lacks some. The data contain around 20,000 clones, approximately 50% of them singletons. A few counts support this clone. Its specificity is unknown. The authors kept the mixed lymphocyte reaction cells in coculture at 37°C for six to seven days.

The clonotype comes from a human donor in good health; the cells came from an allogeneic mixed lymphocyte reaction. Sequences were obtained from CFSE-low (dividing) CD4+ T cells sorted from an allogeneic mixed lymphocyte reaction. V usage is TRBV10-1 and J usage is TRBJ1-6, with D uncertain. The DNA for the CDR3 is TGCGCCAGCAGAGAGAATTTGGAATCACCCCTCCACTTT. This encodes CASRENLESPLHF.